A selection of T cell receptor beta chains follows, all from one sample in a study of blood T cell repertoires in COVID-19. TCRdb's copy holds only in-frame clones and misses some; the assay was immunoSEQ multiplex PCR. The repertoire has under 200,000 clones, around 84% of them found once; the top ten carry 8%. Input material: PBMCs or T cells enriched from blood (not recorded which). The receptors were sampled from a woman aged 45-60 years who had recovered from COVID-19. CDR3s include the opening cysteine and the closing phenylalanine or tryptophan. The D gene is left open where the match is weak. Part of the rows lack a size; the others show once, few, many or a class for expanded clones.

TRBV14,TRBJ2-1,TRBD2,-,CASSQDTGLAALNEQFF,TGTGCCAGCAGCCAAGATACGGGACTAGCGGCACTCAATGAGCAGTTCTTC
TRBV4-3,TRBJ2-7,TRBD1,few,CASSQDGTGAYEQYF,TGCGCCAGCAGCCAAGATGGGACAGGGGCCTACGAGCAGTACTTC
TRBV3-1/TRBV3-2,TRBJ2-1,TRBD2,-,CASSQGAGARPHEQFF,TGTGCCAGCAGCCAAGGTGCGGGAGCCCGGCCTCATGAGCAGTTCTTC
TRBV27,TRBJ2-2,-,-,CASSFGATGELFF,TGTGCCAGCAGTTTCGGAGCGACCGGGGAGCTGTTTTTT
TRBV7-8,TRBJ1-2,TRBD1,once,CASSLGQGPDYGYTF,TGTGCCAGCAGCTTGGGACAGGGCCCCGACTATGGCTACACCTTC
TRBV7-7,TRBJ2-1,TRBD2,once,CASSLGLGLAGSVNEQFF,TGTGCTAGCAGCTTAGGGCTGGGACTAGCGGGGTCGGTCAATGAGCAGTTCTTC
TRBV3-1/TRBV3-2,TRBJ1-4,-,-,CASSQGSQANEKLFF,TGTGCCAGCAGCCAAGGATCTCAGGCTAATGAAAAACTGTTTTTT
TRBV28,TRBJ2-7,TRBD1,-,CASSSAGQGDDEQYF,TGTGCCAGCAGCTCTGCGGGACAGGGTGACGACGAGCAGTACTTC
TRBV9,TRBJ2-1,TRBD2,-,CASSVGGGEVTYNEQFF,TGTGCCAGCAGCGTAGGTGGGGGGGAGGTCACCTACAATGAGCAGTTCTTC
TRBV28,TRBJ2-1,TRBD2,-,CASRGPGTISYNEQFF,TGTGCCAGCAGGGGCCCCGGGACTATATCCTACAATGAGCAGTTCTTC
TRBV7-2,TRBJ1-2,-,-,CASSLGRGLDLYGYTF,TGTGCCAGCAGCTTAGGGCGGGGCCTGGACCTCTATGGCTACACCTTC
TRBV5-1,TRBJ2-3,TRBD2,-,CASSAPGGGQYTDTQYF,TGCGCCAGCAGCGCCCCCGGGGGGGGTCAGTACACAGATACGCAGTATTTT
TRBV19,TRBJ1-1,-,-,CASSTRIGEAFF,TGTGCCAGTAGTACCAGAATTGGCGAAGCTTTCTTT
TRBV7-2,TRBJ2-3,-,-,CASSLARGDTQYF,TGTGCCAGCAGCTTAGCCCGGGGGGATACGCAGTATTTT
TRBV28,TRBJ1-3,-,-,CASTRDSSGNTIYF,TGTGCCAGCACCCGGGATAGCTCTGGAAACACCATATATTTT
TRBV10-3,TRBJ1-1,TRBD1,-,CAISGQGNTEAFF,TGTGCCATCAGTGGACAGGGGAACACTGAAGCTTTCTTT
TRBV6-5,TRBJ1-1,TRBD1,-,CASSYPSAGGRTEAFF,TGTGCCAGCAGTTACCCCTCGGCAGGGGGTCGGACTGAAGCTTTCTTT